The 19 T cell receptor beta chains in this list originate from one sample, sequenced in a study of cytomegalovirus exposure and HLA in healthy donors. The PCR made use of 60 Vbeta and 13 Jbeta primers. Clones were read by immunoSEQ multiplex PCR, and TCRdb kept only the in-frame ones, dropping some. The sample yields around 280,000 clones, about 90% seen once. The sequenced sample was PBMCs. The receptors stem from a woman between 18 and 29 years old in good health and CMV-seronegative.

The J gene is TRBJ2-3, the V gene TRBV2, with TRBD2 matching over 11 bases. The CDR3 runs to 14 residues. Germline assignment: CDR1 SNHLY and CDR2 FYNNEI. The V gene end was trimmed by 9 bases and the J gene end by 4 bases; junction bases not matched to a gene: 6. The CDR3 here is CARELAGGADTQYF. In DNA, the CDR3 is TGTGCCAGGGAGCTAGCGGGGGGCGCAGATACGCAGTATTTT.

The chain is built from TRBV14 and TRBJ2-7, with D unresolved. The V and J ends lost 4 bases and 9 bases respectively, with 16 bases between them. CDR1 is SGHDN and CDR2 is FVKESK in the germline V gene. The CDR3 runs 13 residues. The CDR3 DNA reads TGTGCCAGCAGCCTGGGCCCCGTCCTGGGGCAGTACTTC. Its protein is CASSLGPVLGQYF.

V gene TRBV6-1 combines with J gene TRBJ2-3; D gene uncertain. This CDR3 spans 16 amino acids. Per the germline V gene, CDR1 is MNHNS and CDR2 is SASEGT. V was trimmed by 2 bases and J by 0 bases, leaving 12 bases between them. The CDR3 DNA is TGTGCCAGCAGTGAATTGGGCAGTTCTAGCACAGATACGCAGTATTTT. Its protein is CASSELGSSSTDTQYF.

The rearrangement joins TRBV4-1 to TRBJ1-1; 9 positions agree with TRBD1. Germline V gene sequence: CDR1 MGHRA, CDR2 YSYEKL. The V and J ends lost 0 bases and 4 bases, in that order; junction bases with no gene match: 9. CDR3 length: 17 amino acids. CDR3 sequence (DNA): TGCGCCAGCAGCCAAGAAATACAGGGGGCAATGGGCACTGAAGCTTTCTTT. Residues: CASSQEIQGAMGTEAFF.

The chain is built from TRBV5-1 and TRBJ2-1; TRBD2 aligns across 8 bases. In germline, CDR1 is SGHRS, CDR2 YFSETQ. V gave up 5 bases and J gave up 8 bases; unmatched junction bases: 9. The CDR3 covers 14 residues. The CDR3 DNA sequence: TGCGCCAGCAGTCCTGGGGTAGCGGGGTATGAGCAGTTCTTC. It is translated as CASSPGVAGYEQFF.

The chain employs TRBV5-1 and TRBJ1-1; 9 bases are a match to TRBD1. The CDR3 totals 15 residues. CDR1 and CDR2 from the germline V gene are SGHRS and YFSETQ. The V gene end was trimmed by 4 bases and the J gene end by 5 bases; junction bases not matched to a gene: 9. The CDR3 spells CASSRDPGQGTEAFF. As DNA, the CDR3 is TGCGCCAGCAGCCGTGACCCGGGACAGGGTACTGAAGCTTTCTTT.

The rearrangement joins TRBV7-9 to TRBJ1-2, with 10 bases lining up with TRBD1. CDR1 is SEHNR, CDR2 FQNEAQ, per germline (reference sequence). This CDR3 spans 16 amino acids. V was pared by 6 bases and J by 8 bases, with 15 bases of the junction left unmatched. The chain's CDR3 is CASSRLRDRGQGGYTF. For the CDR3, the DNA is TGTGCCAGCAGTCGCCTCCGGGACAGGGGACAAGGAGGCTACACCTTC.

The genes are TRBV19 and TRBJ2-5; D possibly corresponds to TRBD1 (6 bases). The J call may be incorrect, as the DNA end agrees better with TRBJ2-7. The germline CDR1 and CDR2 sequences are LNHDA and SQIVND (reference sequence). The CDR3 sequence is 14 residues long. The chain's CDR3 is CASSITRDNYEQYF. Written as DNA, the CDR3 is TGTGCCAGTAGTATTACCCGGGACAATTACGAGCAGTACTTC.

This clone was seen just once. The chain uses TRBV5-1 and TRBJ2-7, with D tentatively TRBD1 (7 bases). This CDR3 is built from 15 residues. Trimming shortened V by 1 base and J by 0 bases, and 11 bases separated the two germline ends. Germline loops: CDR1 SGHRS, CDR2 YFSETQ. CDR3 amino acids: CASSLPRDSSYEQYF. The DNA of the CDR3 is TGCGCCAGCAGCTTGCCGCGGGACAGCTCCTACGAGCAGTACTTC.

This chain links TRBV5-5 with TRBJ1-6, with a tentative D call TRBD1 (5 bases). The CDR3 runs to 13 residues. Germline V gives CDR1 SGHKS, CDR2 YYEKEE (reference sequence). Trimming cost V 0 bases and J 11 bases, with 9 bases left between them. The CDR3 DNA reads as TGTGCCAGCAGCTTGGGGCAGACAGCACCCCTCCACTTT. Its protein product is CASSLGQTAPLHF.

This clone was recorded a few times. V is TRBV4-2 and J is TRBJ2-6; D not certain. The CDR3 has 15 amino acids. Between the trimmed V and J ends, which lost 1 base and 0 bases, there was a span of 4 bases. Looked up from germline, CDR1 is LGHNA and CDR2 is YNFKEQ. In nucleotides, the CDR3 is TGTGCCAGCAGCCAAGGGAGCTCTGGGGCCAACGTCCTGACTTTC. This codes for CASSQGSSGANVLTF.

The chain uses TRBV5-8 and TRBJ1-5; TRBD1 matches 10 bases. V gave up 3 bases and J gave up 9 bases; unmatched junction bases: 3. The CDR3 has 13 amino acids. Looked up from germline, CDR1 is SGHTS and CDR2 is YDEGEE. The CDR3 DNA is TGTGCCAGCAGCTACCGGGACAGGGGGCCCCAGCATTTT. Translated: CASSYRDRGPQHF.

The rearrangement joins TRBV5-1 to TRBJ2-7; 10 bases line up with TRBD2. J lost 1 base, V lost 4 bases, and 5 bases had no gene match. Germline V gives CDR1 SGHRS, CDR2 YFSETQ. The CDR3 covers 15 residues. The CDR3 is CASSVGLAMSYEQYF. In nucleotides, the CDR3 is TGCGCCAGCAGCGTGGGACTAGCGATGTCCTACGAGCAGTACTTC.

This chain uses TRBV11-2 with TRBJ2-3; 10 bases map to TRBD2. Germline CDR1 reads SGHAT; CDR2 reads FQNNGV. Trimming cost V 6 bases and J 2 bases; bases outside gene matches: 5. This CDR3 has 15 residues. The CDR3 DNA reads TGTGCCAGCAGTCAAGGACTAGCGGACACAGATACGCAGTATTTT. The encoded protein is CASSQGLADTDTQYF.

V and J are TRBV15 and TRBJ2-3, with D perhaps matching TRBD1 (6 bases). The V and J ends lost 1 base and 4 bases respectively, with 15 bases between them. CDR3 length: 16 residues. Germline V gene lookup returns CDR1 LNHNV and CDR2 YYDKDF (reference sequence). The CDR3 is CATSRAAGDGADTQYF. In DNA form, the CDR3 reads TGTGCCACCAGCAGAGCTGCAGGGGATGGTGCAGATACGCAGTATTTT.

The chain couples TRBV2 to TRBJ1-6; D is unresolved. This CDR3 comprises 15 residues. Germline V gene data show CDR1 as SNHLY and CDR2 as FYNNEI. V lost 8 bases and J lost 0, with 11 bases in between. Here the CDR3 reads CASLVPSSYNSPLHF. The CDR3 DNA follows: TGTGCCAGCCTTGTACCTAGCTCCTATAATTCACCCCTCCACTTT.

The V call is TRBV25-1, the J call TRBJ1-5; weak D call: TRBD1 (6 bases). CDR1 and CDR2 (germline): MGHDK, SYGVNS. Trimming shortened V by 5 bases and J by 2 bases, and 13 bases separated the two germline ends. The CDR3 totals 15 residues. The CDR3 DNA is TGTGCCAGCAGTTCAACAGGGCTGGGCAATCAGCCCCAGCATTTT. Translated, it gives CASSSTGLGNQPQHF.

J is TRBJ2-5 and V is TRBV6-1, with 10 bases fitting TRBD2. Germline trimming cut 6 bases from V and 5 bases from J; bases unmatched to any gene: 9. The CDR3 extends over 15 amino acids. The germline gives CDR1 MNHNS, CDR2 SASEGT. The CDR3 here is CASRDYSGGRETQYF. CDR3 bases: TGTGCCAGCAGGGACTATAGCGGGGGGCGCGAGACCCAGTACTTC.

J is TRBJ2-5 and V is TRBV5-3, with a possible D match to TRBD2 (6 bases). TRBV5-3 is sorted into the ORF group, with uncertain function. V lost 7 bases and J lost 1, with 14 bases in between. This CDR3 is 14 amino acids long. The CDR3 nucleotides read TGTGCCAGAGGACCGGGGGAGATCCAAGAGACCCAGTACTTC. The encoded protein is CARGPGEIQETQYF.